The 14 T cell receptor beta chains given below trace back to one sample, sequenced in a study of Ad26.COV2.S vaccination and SARS-CoV-2 variants. Measured with immunoSEQ multiplex PCR; TCRdb has only the in-frame clones, and not every one. The sample carries hundreds of thousands of clones, around 90% recorded once. Treatment reported: around 19 received Ad26.COV2.S at low or high dose, single or two shots; 5 received placebo; per-sample allocation not given. Samples analyzed were those drawn on day 63 after the first vaccine or placebo injection. The starting material was peripheral blood, obtained in a trial of Ad26.COV2.S vaccine versus placebo. All receptors come from a person between 18 and 59 years old who received the Ad26.COV2.S COVID-19 vaccine or a placebo.

Comments on this clone: This CDR3 is also generated by other DNA sequences in the sample. The CDR3 is CASSLDYEQYF. The CDR3 DNA sequence: TGTGCCAGCAGTCTCGACTACGAGCAGTACTTC. The genes are TRBV7-9 and TRBJ2-7; D gene unclear. CDR1 is SEHNR, CDR2 FQNEAQ, per germline (reference sequence). The CDR3 is 11 residues long. V dropped 6 bases and J dropped 3 bases, with 6 bases sitting between them.

The rearrangement uses TRBV5-1 and TRBJ2-1; TRBD2 might be the D (5 bases). Germline lookup yields CDR1 SGHRS and CDR2 YFSETQ. Trimming removed 1 base from V and 0 bases from J, with 11 bases in between. This CDR3 is built from 16 residues. The CDR3 here is CASSLKDSSSYNEQFF. The CDR3 DNA sequence: TGCGCCAGCAGCTTGAAGGACTCGAGCTCCTACAATGAGCAGTTCTTC.

The CDR3: CASSKWTPNTEAFF. The CDR3 DNA follows: TGTGCCAGTAGTAAGTGGACACCGAACACTGAAGCTTTCTTT. V usage is TRBV19 and J usage is TRBJ1-1; D is perhaps TRBD1 (5 bases). In germline, CDR1 is LNHDA, CDR2 SQIVND (reference sequence). Deletions cut 4 bases from V and 1 base from J, with 10 bases between. CDR3 length: 14 amino acids. The full variable domain, in which reference TRBV19 and TRBJ1-1 provide the parts outside the CDR3, is DGGITQSPKYLFRKEGQNVTLSCEQNLNHDAMYWYRQDPGQGLRLIYYSQIVNDFQKGDIAEGYSVSREKKESFPLTVTSAQKNPTAFYLCASSKWTPNTEAFFGQGTRLTVV.

The chain recombines TRBV2 with TRBJ1-4; D is ambiguous. Germline lookup yields CDR1 SNHLY and CDR2 FYNNEI. The CDR3 loop spans 15 amino acids. With 6 bases removed from V and 7 bases from J, the gap between germline ends came to 18 bases. The CDR3 DNA reads TGTGCCAGCAGCCGGAGGGAGGGCAACGCTGAAAAACTGTTTTTT. Amino acid sequence: CASSRREGNAEKLFF.

The chain joins TRBV9 to TRBJ2-3, with a weak D call TRBD1 (6 bases). CDR1 is SGDLS and CDR2 is YYNGEE in the germline V gene. V was shortened by 3 bases and J by 4 bases, with 15 bases between the two germline ends. The CDR3 is 15 residues long. CDR3 nucleotides: TGTGCCAGCAGCGCTTTGGACAGTAGAGCAGATACGCAGTATTTT. Its translation is CASSALDSRADTQYF.

The CDR3 DNA is TGTGCCACCAGCAGAGATCTGGCAGCAGCCTCCTACGAGCAGTACTTC. Translation gives CATSRDLAAASYEQYF. The rearrangement uses TRBV15 and TRBJ2-7, with D unresolved. Germline-derived CDR1 and CDR2 are LNHNV and YYDKDF (reference sequence). V dropped 0 bases and J dropped 0 bases, with 12 bases sitting between them. The CDR3 is made up of 16 amino acids. Complete variable domain (other parts from reference TRBV15 and TRBJ2-7): DAMVIQNPRYQVTQFGKPVTLSCSQTLNHNVMYWYQQKSSQAPKLLFHYYDKDFNNEADTPDNFQSRRPNTSFCFLDIRSPGLGDTAMYLCATSRDLAAASYEQYFGPGTRLTVT.

The chain combines TRBV7-2 with TRBJ2-3; TRBD2 might be the D (5 bases). The germline V gene encodes CDR1 SGHTA and CDR2 FQGNSA. The CDR3 is 16 residues long. V gave up 1 base and J gave up 0 bases, with 11 bases separating them. CDR3 loop: CASSLVDYSSTDTQYF. The CDR3 region has the DNA TGTGCCAGCAGCTTAGTTGACTACTCTAGCACAGATACGCAGTATTTT.

This sequence joins TRBV6-2 or TRBV6-3 and TRBJ2-7; 7 bases are a match to TRBD2. The length of the CDR3 is 14 residues. The germline V gene has CDR1 MNHEY and CDR2 SVGEGT. Germline trimming cut 5 bases from V and 1 base from J; bases unmatched to any gene: 5. The CDR3: CASSPRGGSYEQYF. CDR3 sequence (DNA): TGTGCCAGCAGTCCAAGGGGAGGGTCCTACGAGCAGTACTTC.

The chain has TRBV12-3 or TRBV12-4 and TRBJ1-1; D is ambiguous. V was clipped by 4 bases and J by 4 bases, with 10 bases between them. This CDR3 region has 13 residues. The CDR3 DNA reads TGTGCCAGCAGTTCTGGCCCAGCCACTGAAGCTTTCTTT. Amino acids: CASSSGPATEAFF.

V and J are TRBV9 and TRBJ2-1; D gene uncertain. The CDR3 covers 15 residues. V was cut by 4 bases and J by 0 bases, with 11 bases left in between. In germline, CDR1 is SGDLS, CDR2 YYNGEE. The CDR3 sequence is CASSSGTSSYNEQFF. The DNA for the CDR3 is TGTGCCAGCAGCTCCGGAACGAGCTCCTACAATGAGCAGTTCTTC.

The sample holds one count of this clone. V usage is TRBV9 and J usage is TRBJ2-1; 7 nucleotides line up with TRBD2. The CDR3 is made up of 15 amino acids. CDR1 SGDLS and CDR2 YYNGEE come from the germline V gene. With 0 bases clipped from V and 8 bases from J, the junction kept 8 bases outside the gene matches. The chain's CDR3 is CASSVGPGLGDEQFF. In DNA form, the CDR3 reads TGTGCCAGCAGCGTAGGCCCCGGACTAGGCGATGAGCAGTTCTTC.

The chain recombines TRBV19 with TRBJ1-2; D is undetermined. The ends were cut back, 3 bases at V and 3 bases at J, with 14 bases in the middle. Germline V gene data show CDR1 as LNHDA and CDR2 as SQIVND (reference sequence). The CDR3 sequence is 15 residues long. CDR3 DNA: TGTGCCAGTAGTATGGCTGCCGCAAGCGACTATGGCTACACCTTC. This sequence encodes CASSMAAASDYGYTF.

The chain employs TRBV7-9 and TRBJ1-5; D unclear. Trimming stripped 3 bases from V and 4 bases from J, with 7 bases between. Germline CDR1 SEHNR, CDR2 FQNEAQ (reference sequence). The CDR3 runs to 13 residues. The CDR3 sequence is CASSFEGNQPQHF. The CDR3 nucleotides read TGTGCCAGCAGCTTCGAGGGAAATCAGCCCCAGCATTTT.

The chain has TRBV4-1 and TRBJ1-4; TRBD1 is a possible D gene (5 bases). This CDR3 is built from 16 residues. Between the trimmed V and J ends, which lost 1 base and 8 bases, there was a span of 17 bases. The germline V gene has CDR1 MGHRA and CDR2 YSYEKL. The CDR3 region is CASSQVVGVGVEKLFF. CDR3 DNA: TGCGCCAGCAGCCAAGTCGTCGGGGTGGGGGTCGAAAAACTGTTTTTT.